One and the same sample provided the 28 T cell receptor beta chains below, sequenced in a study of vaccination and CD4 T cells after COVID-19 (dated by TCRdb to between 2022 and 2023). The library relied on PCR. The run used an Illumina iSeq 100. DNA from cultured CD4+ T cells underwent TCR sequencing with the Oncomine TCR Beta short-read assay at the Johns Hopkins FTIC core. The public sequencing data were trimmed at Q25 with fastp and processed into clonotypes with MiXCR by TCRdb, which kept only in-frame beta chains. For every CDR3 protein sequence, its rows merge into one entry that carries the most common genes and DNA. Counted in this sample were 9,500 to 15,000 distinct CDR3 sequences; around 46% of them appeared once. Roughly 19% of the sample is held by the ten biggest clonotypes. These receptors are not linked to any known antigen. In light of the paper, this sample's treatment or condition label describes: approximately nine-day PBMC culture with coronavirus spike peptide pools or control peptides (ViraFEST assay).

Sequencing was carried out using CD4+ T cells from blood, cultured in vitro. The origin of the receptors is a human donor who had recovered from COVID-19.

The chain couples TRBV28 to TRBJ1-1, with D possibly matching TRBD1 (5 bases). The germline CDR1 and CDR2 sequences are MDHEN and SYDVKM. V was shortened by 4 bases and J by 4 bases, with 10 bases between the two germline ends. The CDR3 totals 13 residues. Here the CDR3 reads CASSSGARTEAFF. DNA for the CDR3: TGTGCCAGCAGTTCCGGGGCGCGCACTGAAGCTTTCTTT.

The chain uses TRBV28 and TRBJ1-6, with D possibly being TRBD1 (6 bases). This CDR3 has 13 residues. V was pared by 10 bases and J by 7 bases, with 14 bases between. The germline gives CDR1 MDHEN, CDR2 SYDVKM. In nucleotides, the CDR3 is TGTGCCACCCGGACAGTGCGGAATTCACCCCTCCACTTT. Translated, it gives CATRTVRNSPLHF.

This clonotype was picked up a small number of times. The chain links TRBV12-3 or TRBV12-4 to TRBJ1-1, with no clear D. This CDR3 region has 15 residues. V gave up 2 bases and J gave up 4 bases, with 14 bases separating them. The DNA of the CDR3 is TGTGCCAGCAGTTTATTTAGAGGGTCCGGCACTGAAGCTTTCTTT. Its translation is CASSLFRGSGTEAFF.

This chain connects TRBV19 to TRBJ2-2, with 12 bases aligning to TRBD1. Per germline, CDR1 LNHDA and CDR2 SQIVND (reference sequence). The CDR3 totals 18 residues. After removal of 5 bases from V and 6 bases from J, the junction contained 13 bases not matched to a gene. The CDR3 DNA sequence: TGTGCCAGTAGTGCCCCCGGGACAGGGGGCATTGTAGCCGGGGAGCTGTTTTTT. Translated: CASSAPGTGGIVAGELFF.

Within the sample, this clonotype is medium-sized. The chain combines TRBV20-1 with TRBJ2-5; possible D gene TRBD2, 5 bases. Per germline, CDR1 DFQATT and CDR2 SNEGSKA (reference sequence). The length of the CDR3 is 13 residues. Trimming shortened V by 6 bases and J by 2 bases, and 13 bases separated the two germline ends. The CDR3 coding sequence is TGCAGTGCCCCAACTAGGGCACAAGAGACCCAGTACTTC. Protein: CSAPTRAQETQYF.

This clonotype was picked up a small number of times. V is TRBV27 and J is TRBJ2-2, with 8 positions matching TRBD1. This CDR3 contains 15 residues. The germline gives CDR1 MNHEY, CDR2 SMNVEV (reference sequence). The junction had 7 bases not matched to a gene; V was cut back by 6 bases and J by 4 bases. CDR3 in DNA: TGTGCCAGCAGGACCGGACAGGGCAGCACCGGGGAGCTGTTTTTT. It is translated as CASRTGQGSTGELFF.

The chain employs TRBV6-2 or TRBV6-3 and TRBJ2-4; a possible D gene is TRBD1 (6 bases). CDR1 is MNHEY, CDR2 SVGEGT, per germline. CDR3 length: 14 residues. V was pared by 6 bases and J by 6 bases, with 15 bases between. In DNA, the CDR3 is TGTGCCAGCAGCCCCACAGGGACCGGAAACATTCAGTACTTC. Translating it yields CASSPTGTGNIQYF.

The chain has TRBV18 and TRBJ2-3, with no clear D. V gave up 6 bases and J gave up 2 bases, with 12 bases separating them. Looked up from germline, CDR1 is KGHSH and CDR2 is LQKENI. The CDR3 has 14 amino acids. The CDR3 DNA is TGTGCCAGCTCGCAAAGTGTGGTCACAGATACGCAGTATTTT. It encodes CASSQSVVTDTQYF. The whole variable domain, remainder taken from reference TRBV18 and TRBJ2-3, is NAGVMQNPRHLVRRRGQEARLRCSPMKGHSHVYWYRQLPEEGLKFMVYLQKENIIDESGMPKERFSAEFPKEGPSILRIQQVVRGDSAAYFCASSQSVVTDTQYFGPGTRLTVL.

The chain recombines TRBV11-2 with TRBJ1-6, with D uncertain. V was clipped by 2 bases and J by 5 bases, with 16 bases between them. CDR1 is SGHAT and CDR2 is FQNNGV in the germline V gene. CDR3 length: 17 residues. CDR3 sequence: CASSLPVTITHNSPLHF. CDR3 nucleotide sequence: TGTGCCAGCAGCTTACCAGTGACCATAACCCATAATTCACCCCTCCACTTT.

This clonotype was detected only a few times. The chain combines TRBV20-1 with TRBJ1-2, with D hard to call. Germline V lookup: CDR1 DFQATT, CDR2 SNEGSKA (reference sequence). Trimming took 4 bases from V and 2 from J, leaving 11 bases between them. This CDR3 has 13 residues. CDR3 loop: CSATGPDNYGYTF. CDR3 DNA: TGCAGTGCTACGGGTCCGGACAACTATGGCTACACCTTC.

CDR3 residues: CASSPIRQGRNQPQHF. In DNA, the CDR3 is TGTGCCAGCAGTCCTATCCGACAGGGTAGGAATCAGCCCCAGCATTTT. The V and J genes are TRBV28 and TRBJ1-5, with 7 bases lining up with TRBD1. Germline trimming cut 5 bases from V and 4 bases from J; bases unmatched to any gene: 11. CDR3 size: 16 residues. Germline CDR1 and CDR2: MDHEN and SYDVKM.

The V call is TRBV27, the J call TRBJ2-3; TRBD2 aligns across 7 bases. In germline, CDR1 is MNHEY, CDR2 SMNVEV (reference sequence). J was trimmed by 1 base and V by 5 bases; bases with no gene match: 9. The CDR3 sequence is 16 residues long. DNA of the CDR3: TGTGCCAGCAGTACACGACTAGCTAGAGGCACAGATACGCAGTATTTT. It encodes CASSTRLARGTDTQYF.

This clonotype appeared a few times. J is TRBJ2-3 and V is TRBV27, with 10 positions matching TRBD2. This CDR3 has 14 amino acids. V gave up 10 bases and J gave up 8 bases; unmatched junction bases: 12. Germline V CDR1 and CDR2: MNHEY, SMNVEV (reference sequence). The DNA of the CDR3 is TGTGCCACCAAATGGGAGCTAGCGGGAGCTACGCAGTATTTT. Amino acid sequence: CATKWELAGATQYF.

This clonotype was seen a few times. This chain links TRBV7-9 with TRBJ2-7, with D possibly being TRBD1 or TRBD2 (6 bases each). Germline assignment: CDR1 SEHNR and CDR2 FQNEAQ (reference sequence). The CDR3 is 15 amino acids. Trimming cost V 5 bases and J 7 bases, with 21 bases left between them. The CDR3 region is CASSQGGTRGGEQYF. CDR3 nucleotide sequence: TGTGCCAGCAGCCAAGGGGGGACCCGAGGCGGGGAGCAGTACTTC.

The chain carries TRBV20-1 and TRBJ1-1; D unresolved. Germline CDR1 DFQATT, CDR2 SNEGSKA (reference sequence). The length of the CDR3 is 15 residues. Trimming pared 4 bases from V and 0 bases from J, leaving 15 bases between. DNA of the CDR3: TGCAGTGCTATTGGTACGGCAGTCCTGAACACTGAAGCTTTCTTT. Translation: CSAIGTAVLNTEAFF.

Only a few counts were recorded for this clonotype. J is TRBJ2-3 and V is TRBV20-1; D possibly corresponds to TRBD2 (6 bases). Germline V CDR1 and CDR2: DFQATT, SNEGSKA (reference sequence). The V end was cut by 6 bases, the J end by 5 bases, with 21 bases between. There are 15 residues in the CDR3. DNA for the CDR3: TGCAGTGCAACCGCCGGGACTCCAAGGGGAGATACGCAGTATTTT. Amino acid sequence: CSATAGTPRGDTQYF.

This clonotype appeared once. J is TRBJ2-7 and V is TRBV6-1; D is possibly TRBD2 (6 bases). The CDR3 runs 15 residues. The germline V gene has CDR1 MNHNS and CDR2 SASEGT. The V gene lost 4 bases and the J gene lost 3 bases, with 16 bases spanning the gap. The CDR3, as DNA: TGTGCCAGCAGTGTGGTGGGAGGCCACATCTACGAGCAGTACTTC. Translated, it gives CASSVVGGHIYEQYF.

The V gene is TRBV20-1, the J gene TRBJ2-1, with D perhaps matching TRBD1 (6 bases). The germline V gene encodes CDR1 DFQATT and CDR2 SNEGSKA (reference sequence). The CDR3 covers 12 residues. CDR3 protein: CRGAASYNEQFF. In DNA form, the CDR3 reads TGCAGGGGGGCGGCGTCCTACAATGAGCAGTTCTTC.

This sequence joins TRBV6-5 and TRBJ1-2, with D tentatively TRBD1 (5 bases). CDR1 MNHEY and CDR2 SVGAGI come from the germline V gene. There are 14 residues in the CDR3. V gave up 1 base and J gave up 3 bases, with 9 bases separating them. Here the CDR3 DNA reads TGTGCCAGCAGTTACTTAGGGGTGCACTATGGCTACACCTTC. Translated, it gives CASSYLGVHYGYTF.

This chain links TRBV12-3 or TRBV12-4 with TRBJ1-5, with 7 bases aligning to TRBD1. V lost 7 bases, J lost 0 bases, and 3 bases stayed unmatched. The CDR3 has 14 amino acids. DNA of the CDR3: TGTGCCAGCACACGACAGGGTAGCAATCAGCCCCAGCATTTT. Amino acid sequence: CASTRQGSNQPQHF.

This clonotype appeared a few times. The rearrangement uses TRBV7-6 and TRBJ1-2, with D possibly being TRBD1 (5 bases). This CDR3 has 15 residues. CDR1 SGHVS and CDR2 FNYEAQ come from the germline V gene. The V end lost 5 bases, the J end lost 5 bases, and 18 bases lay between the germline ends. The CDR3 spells CASSPNQGSPYGYTF. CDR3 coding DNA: TGTGCCAGCAGCCCCAACCAGGGCTCACCTTATGGCTACACCTTC. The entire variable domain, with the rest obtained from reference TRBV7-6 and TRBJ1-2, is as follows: GAGVSQSPRYKVTKRGQDVALRCDPISGHVSLYWYRQALGQGPEFLTYFNYEAQQDKSGLPNDRFSAERPEGSISTLTIQRTEQRDSAMYRCASSPNQGSPYGYTFGSGTRLTVV.

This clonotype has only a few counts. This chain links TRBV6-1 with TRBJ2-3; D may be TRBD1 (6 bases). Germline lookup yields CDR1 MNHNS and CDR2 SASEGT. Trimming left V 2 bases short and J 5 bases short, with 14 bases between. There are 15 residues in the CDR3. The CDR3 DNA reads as TGTGCCAGCAGTGAATCGCTTGGGGGCGGAGATACGCAGTATTTT. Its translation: CASSESLGGGDTQYF.

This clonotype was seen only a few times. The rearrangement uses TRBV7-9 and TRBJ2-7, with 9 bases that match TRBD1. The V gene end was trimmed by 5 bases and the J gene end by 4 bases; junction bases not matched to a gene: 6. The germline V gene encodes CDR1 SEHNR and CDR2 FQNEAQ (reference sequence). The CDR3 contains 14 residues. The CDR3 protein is CASSRPGTGYEQYF. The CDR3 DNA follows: TGTGCCAGCAGCCGTCCCGGGACAGGGTACGAGCAGTACTTC.

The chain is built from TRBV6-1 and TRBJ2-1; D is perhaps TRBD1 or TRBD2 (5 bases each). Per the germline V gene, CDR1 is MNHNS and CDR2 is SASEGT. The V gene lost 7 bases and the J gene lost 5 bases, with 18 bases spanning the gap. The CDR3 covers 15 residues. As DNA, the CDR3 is TGTGCCAGCATTGGCCGGGACGGCCGGAACAATGAGCAGTTCTTC. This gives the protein CASIGRDGRNNEQFF.

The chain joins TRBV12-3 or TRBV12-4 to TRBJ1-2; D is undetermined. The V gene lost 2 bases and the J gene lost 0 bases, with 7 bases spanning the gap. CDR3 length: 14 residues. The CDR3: CASSLWGANYGYTF. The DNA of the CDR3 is TGTGCCAGCAGTTTATGGGGAGCTAACTATGGCTACACCTTC.

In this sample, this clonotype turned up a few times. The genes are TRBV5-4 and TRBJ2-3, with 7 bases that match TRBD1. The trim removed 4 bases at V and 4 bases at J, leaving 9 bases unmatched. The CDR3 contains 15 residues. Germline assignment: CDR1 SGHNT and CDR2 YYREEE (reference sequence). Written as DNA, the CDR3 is TGTGCCAGCAGCCTACGGGACAGATCTGCAGATACGCAGTATTTT. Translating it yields CASSLRDRSADTQYF. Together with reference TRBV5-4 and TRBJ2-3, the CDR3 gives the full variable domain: ETGVTQSPTHLIKTRGQQVTLRCSSQSGHNTVSWYQQALGQGPQFIFQYYREEENGRGNFPPRFSGLQFPNYSSELNVNALELDDSALYLCASSLRDRSADTQYFGPGTRLTVL.

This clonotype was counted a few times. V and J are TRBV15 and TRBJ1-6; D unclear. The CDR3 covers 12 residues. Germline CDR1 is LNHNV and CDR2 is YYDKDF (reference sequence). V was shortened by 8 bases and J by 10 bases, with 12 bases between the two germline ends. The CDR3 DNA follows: TGTGCCACCGGAGCCGGTCGCTCACCCCTCCACTTT. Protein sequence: CATGAGRSPLHF.

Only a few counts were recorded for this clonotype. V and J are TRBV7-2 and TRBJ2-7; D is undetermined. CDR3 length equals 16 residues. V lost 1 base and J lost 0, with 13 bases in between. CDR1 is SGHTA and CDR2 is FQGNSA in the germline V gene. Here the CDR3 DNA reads TGTGCCAGCAGCTTAGTCGGCCGCGAAAGCTCCTACGAGCAGTACTTC. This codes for CASSLVGRESSYEQYF.